This entry describes one T cell receptor (beta chain). Its antigen is currently unknown. Here immunoSEQ multiplex PCR was the method, and the copy in TCRdb shows in-frame clones only, minus some. The table shows roughly 420,000 clones, with roughly 89% occurring only once. These data originate in a study of Ad26.COV2.S vaccination and SARS-CoV-2 variants. Whole-study results and caveats: An underestimation of total T cell responses may have resulted from the TCR breadth and depth analyses.

The CDR3 is 13 amino acids. Germline V gives CDR1 SGHDT, CDR2 YYEEEE. V was clipped by 4 bases and J by 4 bases, with 11 bases between them. Treatment of the sample: roughly 18 received Ad26.COV2.S at low or high dose, single or two shots; 5 received placebo; per-sample allocation not given. Specimens were obtained on day 63 following the first vaccine or placebo injection. Sequencing used peripheral blood, obtained in a trial of Ad26.COV2.S vaccine versus placebo. The TCR originated in a person between 18 and 59 years old who received the Ad26.COV2.S COVID-19 vaccine or a placebo. The chain links TRBV5-6 to TRBJ1-1; D ambiguous. CDR3 in amino acids: CASSTGTITEAFF. The CDR3 DNA reads as TGTGCCAGCAGCACCGGAACCATCACTGAAGCTTTCTTT.